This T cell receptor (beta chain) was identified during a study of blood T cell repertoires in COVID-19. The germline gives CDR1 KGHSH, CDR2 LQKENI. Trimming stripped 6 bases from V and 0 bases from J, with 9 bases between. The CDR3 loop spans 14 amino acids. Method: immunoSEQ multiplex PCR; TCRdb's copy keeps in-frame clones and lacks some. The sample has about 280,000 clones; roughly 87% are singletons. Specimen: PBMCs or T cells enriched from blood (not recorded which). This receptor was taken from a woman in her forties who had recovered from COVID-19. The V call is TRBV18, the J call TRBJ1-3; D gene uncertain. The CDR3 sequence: CASSPPGSGNTIYF. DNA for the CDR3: TGTGCCAGCTCCCCCCCAGGCTCTGGAAACACCATATATTTT. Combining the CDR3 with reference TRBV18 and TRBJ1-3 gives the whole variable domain NAGVMQNPRHLVRRRGQEARLRCSPMKGHSHVYWYRQLPEEGLKFMVYLQKENIIDESGMPKERFSAEFPKEGPSILRIQQVVRGDSAAYFCASSPPGSGNTIYFGEGSWLTVV.